These T cell receptor beta chains were read from a single sample in a study of shared clonotypes between healthy human individuals. Sequencing was performed with immunoSEQ multiplex PCR; in TCRdb, only in-frame clones are kept and a portion is missing. The table lists 1.5 million to 2.5 million clones, approximately 95% of them singletons, with 1.2% in the top ten. The sequencing input was naive CD8+ T cells sorted from blood. These receptors all stem from a man between 18 and 35 years old in good health. The CDR3 runs from the conserved cysteine through the conserved F or W. A D gene is named only where the DNA matches it firmly. Size values are once, few and many counts, or a class for expanded clones, and some rows have none.

j_call: TRBJ2-7; d_call: TRBD2; clone_size: NA; v_call: TRBV11-2; cdr3_aa: CASSTSGTYEQYF; cdr3_nt: TGTGCCAGCAGCACAAGCGGGACCTACGAGCAGTACTTC
j_call: TRBJ2-3; d_call: NA; clone_size: NA; v_call: TRBV7-9; cdr3_aa: CASSSTQGRTDTQYF; cdr3_nt: TGTGCCAGCAGCTCGACTCAGGGCCGCACAGATACGCAGTATTTT
j_call: TRBJ2-5; d_call: NA; clone_size: NA; v_call: TRBV6-6; cdr3_aa: CASIHLETQYF; cdr3_nt: TGTGCCAGCATCCATCTGGAGACCCAGTACTTC
j_call: TRBJ2-7; d_call: NA; clone_size: NA; v_call: TRBV13; cdr3_aa: CASSLGSGPHYEQYF; cdr3_nt: TGTGCCAGCAGCTTGGGTAGCGGTCCCCACTACGAGCAGTACTTC
j_call: TRBJ1-1; d_call: NA; clone_size: NA; v_call: TRBV2; cdr3_aa: CASSRTVSTEAFF; cdr3_nt: TGTGCCAGCAGTCGAACAGTGAGCACTGAAGCTTTCTTT
j_call: TRBJ1-4; d_call: NA; clone_size: NA; v_call: TRBV2; cdr3_aa: CASSESPQGDNEKLFF; cdr3_nt: TGTGCCAGCAGTGAAAGCCCCCAGGGAGATAATGAAAAACTGTTTTTT
j_call: TRBJ2-3; d_call: NA; clone_size: NA; v_call: TRBV7-9; cdr3_aa: CASSLRTDLTDTQYF; cdr3_nt: TGTGCCAGCAGCTTACGGACGGACCTCACAGATACGCAGTATTTT
j_call: TRBJ1-2; d_call: TRBD1; clone_size: NA; v_call: TRBV29-1; cdr3_aa: CSAETGLNYGYTF; cdr3_nt: TGCAGCGCTGAGACAGGGCTGAACTATGGCTACACCTTC
j_call: TRBJ1-1; d_call: TRBD1; clone_size: NA; v_call: TRBV4-1; cdr3_aa: CASSHRQGAINTEAFF; cdr3_nt: TGCGCCAGCAGCCACAGACAGGGGGCGATAAACACTGAAGCTTTCTTT
j_call: TRBJ2-5; d_call: TRBD2; clone_size: NA; v_call: TRBV11-3; cdr3_aa: CASSPGLAGTETQYF; cdr3_nt: TGTGCCAGCAGCCCAGGACTAGCGGGGACTGAGACCCAGTACTTC
j_call: TRBJ2-7; d_call: TRBD2; clone_size: NA; v_call: TRBV27; cdr3_aa: CASSPSGGGEYEQYF; cdr3_nt: TGTGCCAGCAGTCCCAGCGGGGGGGGAGAGTACGAGCAGTACTTC
j_call: TRBJ2-2; d_call: TRBD2; clone_size: NA; v_call: TRBV2; cdr3_aa: CAGRVKNTGELFF; cdr3_nt: TGTGCCGGGAGGGTTAAGAACACCGGGGAGCTGTTTTTT
j_call: TRBJ2-5; d_call: NA; clone_size: NA; v_call: TRBV6-5; cdr3_aa: CASSYRDGHWETQYF; cdr3_nt: TGTGCCAGCAGTTACCGGGACGGTCACTGGGAGACCCAGTACTTC
j_call: TRBJ2-3; d_call: TRBD2; clone_size: once; v_call: TRBV11-2; cdr3_aa: CASTFRGGGTDTQYF; cdr3_nt: TGTGCCAGCACCTTCCGGGGGGGCGGCACAGATACGCAGTATTTT
j_call: TRBJ2-7; d_call: NA; clone_size: NA; v_call: TRBV6-1; cdr3_aa: CASREGSYEQYF; cdr3_nt: TGTGCCAGCAGGGAGGGCAGTTACGAGCAGTACTTC
j_call: TRBJ2-7; d_call: NA; clone_size: NA; v_call: TRBV18; cdr3_aa: CASSPSQESAEQYF; cdr3_nt: TGTGCCAGCTCACCGTCGCAGGAGTCGGCCGAGCAGTACTTC